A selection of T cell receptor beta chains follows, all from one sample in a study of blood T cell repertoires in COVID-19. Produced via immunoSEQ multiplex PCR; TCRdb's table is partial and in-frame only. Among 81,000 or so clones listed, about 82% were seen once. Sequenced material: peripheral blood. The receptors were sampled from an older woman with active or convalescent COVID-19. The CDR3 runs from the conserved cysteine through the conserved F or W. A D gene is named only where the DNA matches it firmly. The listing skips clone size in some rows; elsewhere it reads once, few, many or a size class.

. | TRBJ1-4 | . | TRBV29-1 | TGCAGCGTTGAGAGGGATGGCGAAAAACTGTTTTTT | CSVERDGEKLFF
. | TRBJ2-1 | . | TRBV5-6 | TGTGCCAGCAGCTTTTTGCGGGTGGAGCAGTTCTTC | CASSFLRVEQFF
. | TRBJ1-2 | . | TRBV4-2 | TGTGCCAGCAGCCAAGTGGGACAAAAGTATGGCTACACCTTC | CASSQVGQKYGYTF
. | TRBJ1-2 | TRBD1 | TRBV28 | TGTGCCAGCAGTTTCCAGGGGGCCAATGGCTACACCTTC | CASSFQGANGYTF
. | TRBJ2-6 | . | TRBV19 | TGTGCCAGTAGTACAGGCTCTGGGGCCAACGTCCTGACTTTC | CASSTGSGANVLTF
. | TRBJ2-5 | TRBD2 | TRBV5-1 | TGCGCCAGCAGCCCCCCTCTGGGGGGGTTAGAGACCCAGTACTTC | CASSPPLGGLETQYF
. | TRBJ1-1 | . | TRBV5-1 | TGCGCCAGCAGCAAAGACAGGTCTTGGGAGAACACTGAAGCTTTCTTT | CASSKDRSWENTEAFF
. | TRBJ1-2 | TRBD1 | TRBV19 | TGTGCCAGCAGGGGGCTCGGTGGCTACACCTTC | CASRGLGGYTF
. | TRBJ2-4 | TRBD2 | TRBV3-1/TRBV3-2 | TGTGCCAGCAGCCACCTAGCGGGGGGGCAGAACATTCAGTACTTC | CASSHLAGGQNIQYF
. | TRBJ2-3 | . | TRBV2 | TGTGCCAGCAGCGCATCCACAGGCGCTCGCACAGATACGCAGTATTTT | CASSASTGARTDTQYF
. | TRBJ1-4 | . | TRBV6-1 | TGTGCCAGCAGTGAAGCCCGGGGTGGGAGGACCGTGAATTTT | CASSEARGGRTVNF
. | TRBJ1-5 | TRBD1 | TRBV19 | TGTGCCAGTAGTATTGGGAGACAGGGGCAGCCCCAGCATTTT | CASSIGRQGQPQHF
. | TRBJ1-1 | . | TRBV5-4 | TGTGCCAGCAGGTTTCGGGGGTTAGTCAACACTGAAGCTTTCTTT | CASRFRGLVNTEAFF
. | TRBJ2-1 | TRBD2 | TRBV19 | TGTGCCAGTAGTGCCGCCCTGGGTGCGGGGGGGCCGAATGAGCAGTTCTTC | CASSAALGAGGPNEQFF
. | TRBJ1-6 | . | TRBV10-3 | TGTGCCACCGCGAAGGAGGGTAATTCACCCCTCCACTTT | CATAKEGNSPLHF
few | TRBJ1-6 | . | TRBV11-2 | TGTGCCAGCAGCTCCAGGGGAGCGAAGTCACCCCTCCACTTT | CASSSRGAKSPLHF
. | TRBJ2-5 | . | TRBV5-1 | TGCGCCAGCAGCTTGGCCCGGGGGGCGGAGACCCAGTACTTC | CASSLARGAETQYF
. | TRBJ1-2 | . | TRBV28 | TGTGCCAGCAGCCGCGGCGGGCAGGCCTATGGCTACACCTTC | CASSRGGQAYGYTF
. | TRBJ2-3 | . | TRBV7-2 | TGTGCCAGCAGCTTAGGACAAGGGGGTACAGATACGCAGTATTTT | CASSLGQGGTDTQYF
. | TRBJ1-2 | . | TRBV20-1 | TGCAGTGCCAGGACTGGAGATGGCTACACCTTC | CSARTGDGYTF
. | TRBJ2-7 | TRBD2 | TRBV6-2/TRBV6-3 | TGTGCCAGCAGTCATCAACTAGCGGGGGGGCCCCGGGAGCAGTACTTC | CASSHQLAGGPREQYF
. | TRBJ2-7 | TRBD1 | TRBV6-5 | TGTGCCAGCGACCTCGGGACAGGGGGGAGGGAGCAGTACTTC | CASDLGTGGREQYF
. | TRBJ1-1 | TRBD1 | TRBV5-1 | TGCGCCAGCAGATCCTCGACAGGGGAAGCTGCTGAAGCTTTCTTT | CASRSSTGEAAEAFF
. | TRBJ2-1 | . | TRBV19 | TGTGCCAGTAGTATCCAAGCGGGTCCGGGGAATGAGCAGTTCTTC | CASSIQAGPGNEQFF
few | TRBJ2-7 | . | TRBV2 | TGTGCCAGCAGGCCCCGGGACTTTTACTACGAGCAGTACTTC | CASRPRDFYYEQYF
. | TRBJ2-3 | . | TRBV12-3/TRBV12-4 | TGTGCCAGCAGGCTAGACCAAGGAGATACGCAGTATTTT | CASRLDQGDTQYF
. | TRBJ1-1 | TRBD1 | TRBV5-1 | TGCGCCAGCAGCCTAGTCCCGGGACAGGGGGGTGAAGCTTTCTTT | CASSLVPGQGGEAFF
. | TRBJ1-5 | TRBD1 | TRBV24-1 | TGTGCCACCAGTGATCGGGACAGCCAGCCCCAGCATTTT | CATSDRDSQPQHF
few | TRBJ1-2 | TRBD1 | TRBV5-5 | TGTGCCAGCAGCTTGGAGGGACAGGGAGGTGGCTACACCTTC | CASSLEGQGGGYTF
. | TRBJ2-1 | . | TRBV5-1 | TGCGCCAGCAGCGCGGGACCCGAGGGGTACAATGAGCAGTTCTTC | CASSAGPEGYNEQFF
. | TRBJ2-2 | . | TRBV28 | TGTGCCAGCAGTCCGCGAGGAGGAGCGAACACCGGGGAGCTGTTTTTT | CASSPRGGANTGELFF
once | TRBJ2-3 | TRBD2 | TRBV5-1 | TGCGCCAGCAGCCCTCTGACTAGCGACATCACAGATACGCAGTATTTT | CASSPLTSDITDTQYF
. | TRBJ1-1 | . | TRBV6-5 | TGTGCCAGCAGTAAACGGGGGAACACTGAAGCTTTCTTT | CASSKRGNTEAFF
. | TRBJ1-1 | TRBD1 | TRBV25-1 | TGTGCCAGCAGTGCGGCAGGGGGTATTTCTGAAGCTTTCTTT | CASSAAGGISEAFF
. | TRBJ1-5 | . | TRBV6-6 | TGTGCCAGCAGTTATAAACAGGGTAACAATCAGCCCCAGCATTTT | CASSYKQGNNQPQHF
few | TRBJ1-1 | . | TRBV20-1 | TGCAGTGCTTTCTCTGACACTGAAGCTTTCTTT | CSAFSDTEAFF
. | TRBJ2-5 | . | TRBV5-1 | TGCGCCAGCAGCTCAGGGGTCGGGGAGACCCAGTACTTC | CASSSGVGETQYF
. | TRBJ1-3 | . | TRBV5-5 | TGTGCCAGCAGCTTCGCAGGGGCCGGAAACACCATATATTTT | CASSFAGAGNTIYF
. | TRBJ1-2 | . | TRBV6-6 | TGTGCCAGCACCCCACAGAAAGGACATCTCGAGGGCTACACCTTC | CASTPQKGHLEGYTF
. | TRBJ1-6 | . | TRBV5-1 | TGCGCCAGCAGCTTGGATTGGGTCCGGGGTAATTCACCCCTCCACTTT | CASSLDWVRGNSPLHF
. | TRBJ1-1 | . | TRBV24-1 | TGTGCCACCAGTGATTTCGGACAGAAGGCTTTCTTT | CATSDFGQKAFF
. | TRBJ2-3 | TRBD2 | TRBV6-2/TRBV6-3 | TGTGCCAGCAGTCCCCCGGGGGGGAGCGGGGGGGATACGCAGTATTTT | CASSPPGGSGGDTQYF
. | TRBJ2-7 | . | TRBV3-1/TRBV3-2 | TGTGCCAGCAGCCAAGAGGGGGGACGCGAGCAGTACTTC | CASSQEGGREQYF
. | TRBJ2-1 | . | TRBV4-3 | TGCGCCAGCAGCCAGAGGGGGAGCCACAATGAGCAGTTCTTC | CASSQRGSHNEQFF